The rows below give T cell receptor beta chains drawn from one sample of a study of T cell changes during pregnancy in multiple sclerosis. Sequenced by immunoSEQ multiplex PCR; TCRdb stores in-frame clones only, minus some. The table records approximately 85,000 clones, roughly nine tenths of them present only once. The sample was peripheral blood, taken in the first trimester of pregnancy. The receptor set was obtained from a female donor with multiple sclerosis, enrolled in a pregnancy study. Each CDR3 is given with its conserved first and last residue. The D gene is left open where the match is weak. Clone size is given for some rows only: seen once, a few or many times, or a class if the clone is expanded.

D gene,V gene,J gene,CDR3 length,clone size,CDR3 protein,CDR3 DNA
.,TRBV4-3,TRBJ2-3,15,.,CASSQTSGGTDTQYF,TGCGCCAGCAGCCAGACTTCCGGGGGCACAGATACGCAGTATTTT
TRBD1,TRBV6-1,TRBJ2-3,17,.,CASTELAGTGSTDTQYF,TGTGCCAGCACTGAACTCGCCGGGACAGGGAGCACAGATACGCAGTATTTT
TRBD1,TRBV6-6,TRBJ1-2,12,few,CASSSDRVLGTF,TGTGCCAGCAGCTCGGACAGGGTCCTTGGGACCTTC
.,TRBV5-4,TRBJ1-1,14,.,CASSYRNLNTEAFF,TGTGCCAGCAGCTACAGGAACTTGAACACTGAAGCTTTCTTT
TRBD1,TRBV5-1,TRBJ2-7,16,.,CASSLRTGGSSYEQYF,TGCGCCAGCAGCTTGCGGACAGGGGGTAGCTCCTACGAGCAGTACTTC
TRBD1,TRBV19,TRBJ2-7,13,.,CASSRRTGDEQYF,TGTGCCAGTAGCCGAAGGACAGGGGACGAGCAGTACTTC
.,TRBV7-9,TRBJ2-1,15,.,CASSIWQGRENEQFF,TGTGCCAGCAGCATATGGCAGGGGCGAGAAAATGAGCAGTTCTTC
TRBD1,TRBV6-5,TRBJ1-2,14,.,CASRLGQVNYGYTF,TGTGCCAGCAGACTAGGACAGGTCAACTATGGCTACACCTTC
TRBD2,TRBV28,TRBJ2-2,18,few,CASSTTSRGRRTGGELFF,TGTGCCAGCAGCACCACATCGCGGGGGAGGAGGACGGGAGGGGAGCTGTTTTTT
TRBD1,TRBV4-1,TRBJ1-1,14,.,CASKSYGTGPKAFF,TGCGCCAGCAAGTCTTACGGGACAGGTCCGAAAGCTTTCTTT
TRBD1,TRBV2,TRBJ2-1,15,.,CASSDTGQSYNEQFF,TGTGCCAGCAGTGATACGGGACAGTCTTACAATGAGCAGTTCTTC
TRBD2,TRBV7-7,TRBJ2-3,17,.,CASSLGVAGDGFDTQYF,TGTGCTAGCAGCTTAGGTGTGGCGGGAGATGGGTTCGATACGCAGTATTTT
.,TRBV28,TRBJ1-5,12,.,CASSQSNQPQHF,TGTGCCAGCAGTCAGAGCAATCAGCCCCAGCATTTT
.,TRBV16,TRBJ1-1,15,.,CASSLLLTANTEAFF,TGTGCCAGCAGCCTTCTTCTAACAGCGAACACTGAAGCTTTCTTT
.,TRBV10-2,TRBJ1-5,19,.,CASSESGRNLQRGNQPQHF,TGCGCCAGCAGTGAGTCTGGCAGGAACCTCCAGAGGGGCAATCAGCCCCAGCATTTT
TRBD2,TRBV30,TRBJ2-3,13,.,CAWGRGGADTQYF,TGTGCCTGGGGGCGGGGGGGTGCAGATACGCAGTATTTT
.,TRBV10-3,TRBJ2-6,18,.,CAISESDRLMSGANVLTF,TGTGCCATCAGTGAGTCGGACAGATTAATGTCCGGGGCCAACGTCCTGACTTTC
TRBD1,TRBV7-8,TRBJ1-5,14,.,CASSLVRGDQPQHF,TGTGCCAGCAGCTTAGTCAGGGGGGACCAGCCCCAGCATTTT
.,TRBV28,TRBJ2-7,13,.,CASTPGGVHEQYF,TGTGCCAGCACCCCCGGCGGAGTCCACGAGCAGTACTTC
TRBD1,TRBV6-5,TRBJ2-3,15,.,CASSFGQGGADTQYF,TGTGCCAGCAGTTTCGGACAGGGTGGGGCAGATACGCAGTATTTT
.,TRBV7-9,TRBJ1-2,13,.,CASSLATNYGYTF,TGTGCCAGCAGCTTAGCCACTAACTATGGCTACACCTTC
.,TRBV9,TRBJ1-2,13,.,CASSVGREAGYTF,TGTGCCAGCAGCGTAGGGCGAGAGGCCGGCTACACCTTC
.,TRBV6-1,TRBJ1-4,15,.,CASSGDISRGRKLFF,TGTGCCAGCAGTGGAGACATTTCACGGGGAAGAAAACTGTTTTTT
.,TRBV5-1,TRBJ1-1,15,.,CASSLRWALNTEAFF,TGCGCCAGCAGCTTGAGGTGGGCGTTGAACACTGAAGCTTTCTTT
.,TRBV6-1,TRBJ2-7,14,.,CASSEQGGNYEQYF,TGTGCCAGCAGTGAACAAGGGGGAAATTACGAGCAGTACTTC
.,TRBV6-1,TRBJ2-1,11,.,CASSEGGEQFF,TGTGCCAGCAGTGAAGGCGGTGAGCAGTTCTTC
TRBD2,TRBV19,TRBJ2-7,15,.,CASSILAGSSYEQYF,TGTGCCAGTAGTATTCTAGCGGGTTCCTCCTACGAGCAGTACTTC
.,TRBV6-1,TRBJ2-4,17,.,CASSEVISVKAKNIQYF,TGTGCCAGCAGTGAAGTTATTAGCGTAAAAGCCAAAAACATTCAGTACTTC
TRBD1,TRBV5-4,TRBJ2-7,16,once,CASSSLPRTGEDEQYF,TGTGCCAGCAGCTCCCTACCCCGGACAGGGGAGGACGAGCAGTACTTC
TRBD2,TRBV18,TRBJ2-1,17,.,CASSPFTVAGGPVEQFF,TGTGCCAGCTCACCATTCACCGTAGCGGGAGGGCCCGTTGAGCAGTTCTTC
TRBD1,TRBV7-7,TRBJ2-5,13,.,CASSRTGKETQYF,TGTGCTAGCAGCCGGACAGGAAAAGAGACCCAGTACTTC
TRBD2,TRBV28,TRBJ2-3,11,few,CASSGLVTQYF,TGTGCCAGCAGCGGACTAGTGACGCAGTATTTT
.,TRBV7-9,TRBJ2-7,15,.,CASSEVPASSYEQYF,TGTGCCAGCAGCGAGGTTCCGGCAAGCTCCTACGAGCAGTACTTC
TRBD1,TRBV18,TRBJ2-7,14,.,CASSPPGTGREQYF,TGTGCCAGCTCACCACCCGGGACAGGGAGAGAGCAGTACTTC
TRBD2,TRBV5-1,TRBJ2-2,17,once,CASSLEVQRGGTGELFF,TGCGCCAGCAGCTTGGAGGTCCAGCGGGGGGGCACCGGGGAGCTGTTTTTT
.,TRBV2,TRBJ2-5,13,.,CASSELPQETQYF,TGTGCCAGCAGTGAACTTCCCCAAGAGACCCAGTACTTC
TRBD1,TRBV5-1,TRBJ2-2,15,.,CASSPDRTNTGELFF,TGCGCCAGCAGTCCGGACAGGACGAACACCGGGGAGCTGTTTTTT
.,TRBV6-5,TRBJ1-6,12,.,CASSLLNSPLHF,TGTGCCAGCAGTTTGCTAAATTCACCCCTCCACTTT
.,TRBV6-6,TRBJ2-3,13,.,CASSYRVIDTQYF,TGTGCCAGCAGTTACCGAGTCATAGATACGCAGTATTTT
TRBD1,TRBV5-1,TRBJ1-1,13,.,CASSLTGVTEAFF,TGCGCCAGCAGCTTGACAGGGGTGACTGAAGCTTTCTTT
.,TRBV21-1,TRBJ2-5,14,.,CATCGQGAGETQYF,TGTGCCACCTGTGGACAGGGGGCGGGAGAGACCCAGTACTTC
TRBD1,TRBV29-1,TRBJ1-6,13,few,CSVSTGDGSPLHF,TGCAGCGTATCTACAGGGGACGGGTCACCCCTCCACTTT
TRBD2,TRBV29-1,TRBJ2-1,15,.,CSVVGTSGRGNEQFF,TGCAGCGTTGTTGGGACTAGCGGGAGAGGGAATGAGCAGTTCTTC
TRBD2,TRBV2,TRBJ2-7,15,.,CASSEQAGGTYEQYF,TGTGCCAGCAGTGAACAAGCGGGAGGGACCTACGAGCAGTACTTC
TRBD2,TRBV5-1,TRBJ2-2,16,.,CASSDSGVRPTGELFF,TGCGCCAGCAGTGACAGCGGGGTACGACCCACCGGGGAGCTGTTTTTT